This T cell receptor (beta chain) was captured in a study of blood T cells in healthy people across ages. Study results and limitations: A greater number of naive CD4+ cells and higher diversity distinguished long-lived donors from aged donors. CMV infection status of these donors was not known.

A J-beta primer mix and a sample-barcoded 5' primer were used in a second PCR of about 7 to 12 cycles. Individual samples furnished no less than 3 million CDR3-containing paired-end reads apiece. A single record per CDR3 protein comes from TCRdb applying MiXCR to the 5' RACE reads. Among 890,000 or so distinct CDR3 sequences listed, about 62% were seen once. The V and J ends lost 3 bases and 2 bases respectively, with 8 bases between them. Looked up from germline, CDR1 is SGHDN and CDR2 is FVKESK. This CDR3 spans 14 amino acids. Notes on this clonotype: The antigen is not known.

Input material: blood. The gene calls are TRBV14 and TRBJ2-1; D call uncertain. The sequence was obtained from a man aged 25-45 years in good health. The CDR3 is CASSQHTPYNEQFF. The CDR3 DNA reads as TGTGCCAGCAGCCAGCATACCCCCTACAATGAGCAGTTCTTC.